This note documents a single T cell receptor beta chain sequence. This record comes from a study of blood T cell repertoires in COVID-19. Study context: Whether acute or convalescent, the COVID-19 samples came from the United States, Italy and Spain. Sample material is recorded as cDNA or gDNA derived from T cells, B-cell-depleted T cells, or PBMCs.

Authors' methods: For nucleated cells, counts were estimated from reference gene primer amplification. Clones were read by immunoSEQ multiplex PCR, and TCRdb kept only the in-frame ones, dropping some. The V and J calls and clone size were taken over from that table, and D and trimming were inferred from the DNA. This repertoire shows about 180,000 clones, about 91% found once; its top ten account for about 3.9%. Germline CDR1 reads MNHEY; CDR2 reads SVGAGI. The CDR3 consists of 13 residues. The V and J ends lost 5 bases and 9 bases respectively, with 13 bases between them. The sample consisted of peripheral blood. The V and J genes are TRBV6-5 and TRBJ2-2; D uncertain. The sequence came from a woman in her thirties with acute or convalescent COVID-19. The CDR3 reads CASSNSPSRELFF. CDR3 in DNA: TGTGCCAGCAGTAATAGTCCGTCGCGGGAGCTGTTTTTT.